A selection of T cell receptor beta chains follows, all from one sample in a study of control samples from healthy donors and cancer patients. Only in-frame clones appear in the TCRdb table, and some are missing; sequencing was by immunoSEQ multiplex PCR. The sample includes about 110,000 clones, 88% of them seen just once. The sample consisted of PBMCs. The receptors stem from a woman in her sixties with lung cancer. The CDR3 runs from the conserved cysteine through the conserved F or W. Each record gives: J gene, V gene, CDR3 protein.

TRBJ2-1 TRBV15 CATSRDAATGPNEQFF
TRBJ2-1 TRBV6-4 CASSKGDRGRGGEQFF
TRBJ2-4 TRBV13 CASSLGTGFRNIQYF
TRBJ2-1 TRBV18 CASSSHRDGEQFF
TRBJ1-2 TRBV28 CASSLIDYGYTF
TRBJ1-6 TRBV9 CASSPDGRNSPLHF
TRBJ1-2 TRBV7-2 CASSRDRGEGYTF
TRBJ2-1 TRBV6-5 CASIRGSLSYNEQFF
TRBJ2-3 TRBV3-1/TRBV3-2 CASSQSAFTDTQYF
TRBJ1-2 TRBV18 CASSPQVQSPDGYTF
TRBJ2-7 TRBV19 CASSPTGELSEQYF
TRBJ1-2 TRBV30 CAWSGWRGKDNYGYTF
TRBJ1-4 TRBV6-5 CASSSETGYNEKLFF
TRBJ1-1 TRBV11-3 CASSSTEAFF
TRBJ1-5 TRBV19 CASSIDRDSLTGDPYSNQPQHF
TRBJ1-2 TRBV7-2 CASSLEGAGGYTF
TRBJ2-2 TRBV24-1 CATSDPADGAGELFF